The text below deals with one T cell receptor beta chain. Its antigen remains unidentified. Some clones are missing from TCRdb's copy, which holds only in-frame ones; the method was immunoSEQ multiplex PCR. The sample comprises under 1,500 clones, about 85% of which are singletons, and around 15% rests with the top ten. Germline lookup yields CDR1 MGHDK and CDR2 SYGVNS. Trimming removed 3 bases at V and 4 bases at J, with 7 bases between. The CDR3 contains 13 residues. This specimen belongs to a study of brain metastases from non-small cell lung cancer. Study conclusions and caveats: Compared with their matched primary tumors, about 64% of brain metastases showed expanded T-cell clones. Compared with primary tumors, brain metastases showed less T-cell infiltration. Paired brain metastases and primary tumors largely shared TCR repertoires.

The sample comprised tissue from a brain metastasis. This sequence joins TRBV25-1 and TRBJ1-5; D possibly corresponds to TRBD1 (5 bases). The clonotype was recovered from a donor aged 40 or older with non-small cell lung cancer. CDR3 loop: CASSDGGNQPQHF. CDR3 bases: TGTGCCAGCAGTGATGGGGGGAATCAGCCCCAGCATTTT.